Listed below are T cell receptor beta chains from one sample, sequenced in a study of regulatory T cells in long-lasting Graves disease. TCRdb reanalysed the multiplex PCR reads using MiXCR and keeps one entry per CDR3 protein. In the table there are a few hundred thousand distinct CDR3 sequences, less than 30% of which are singletons. Material: peripheral blood mononuclear cells (PBMCs), obtained when the disease was refractory, from a patient treated with antithyroid drugs. Receptor source: a woman in her thirties or forties with Graves disease. Each CDR3 is given with its conserved first and last residue. D genes are given only for firm matches. A row's size may be missing; if present it is once, few, many or a size class.

.,TRBJ2-5,TRBV7-2,.,CASRPRDFQETQYF,TGTGCCAGCAGACCTAGGGACTTCCAAGAGACCCAGTACTTC
TRBD2,TRBJ2-7,TRBV10-2,.,CASRVGLAGTYEQYF,TGCGCCAGCAGAGTAGGACTAGCGGGGACCTACGAGCAGTACTTC
.,TRBJ1-3,TRBV2,many,CASSERQRVNTIYF,TGTGCCAGCAGTGAACGACAGAGAGTAAACACCATATATTTT
TRBD1,TRBJ2-7,TRBV7-9,few,CASSLASGQGNYEQYF,TGTGCCAGCAGCTTAGCGTCGGGACAGGGTAATTACGAGCAGTACTTC
TRBD1,TRBJ1-4,TRBV29-1,many,CSGKTGASEKLFF,TGCAGCGGCAAGACAGGGGCAAGCGAAAAACTGTTTTTT
.,TRBJ2-1,TRBV28,many,CASSAGGAGSYNEQFF,TGTGCCAGCAGCGCAGGAGGGGCGGGATCCTACAATGAGCAGTTCTTC
TRBD2,TRBJ2-5,TRBV19,.,CASSIATSGRQKETQYF,TGTGCCAGTAGTATAGCCACTAGCGGGAGGCAAAAAGAGACCCAGTACTTC
TRBD2,TRBJ2-2,TRBV5-8,.,CASSLAGGFPGELFF,TGTGCCAGCAGCTTGGCGGGAGGATTTCCCGGGGAGCTGTTTTTT
.,TRBJ2-7,TRBV28,many,CASNDLDRVAGTYEQYF,TGTGCCAGCAACGACCTCGACAGGGTAGCGGGGACCTACGAGCAGTACTTC
.,TRBJ1-5,TRBV28,.,CASSLGARDQPQHF,TGTGCCAGCAGTTTGGGGGCTAGGGATCAGCCCCAGCATTTT
.,TRBJ2-7,TRBV7-9,.,CASSTGIRGTGEQYF,TGTGCCAGCAGCACTGGCATTAGGGGAACAGGAGAGCAGTACTTC
TRBD1,TRBJ1-2,TRBV2,many,CASSEAKGTGWYGYTF,TGTGCCAGCAGTGAAGCCAAGGGGACAGGATGGTATGGCTACACCTTC
.,TRBJ2-7,TRBV5-1,many,CASSLEGGPYEQYF,TGTGCCAGCAGCTTGGAGGGAGGTCCCTACGAGCAGTACTTC
.,TRBJ2-7,TRBV28,many,CATTGVRGFGYEQYF,TGTGCCACTACAGGTGTCAGGGGTTTTGGTTACGAGCAGTACTTC
.,TRBJ2-3,TRBV28,.,CASSPQAVLSTDTQYF,TGTGCCAGCAGTCCCCAGGCGGTCCTTAGCACAGATACGCAGTATTTT
.,TRBJ1-6,TRBV5-1,few,CASSSQGSYNSPLHF,TGCGCCAGCAGCTCGCAGGGGTCCTATAATTCACCCCTCCACTTT
TRBD1,TRBJ1-2,TRBV6-2/TRBV6-3,.,CASRQDRAGYGYTF,TGTGCCAGCAGGCAAGACAGGGCCGGCTATGGCTACACCTTC
.,TRBJ1-3,TRBV5-1,few,CASSFDSFSGNTIYF,TGCGCCAGCAGCTTCGACAGCTTCTCTGGAAACACCATATATTTT
.,TRBJ1-6,TRBV27,many,CASGLRNSPLHF,TGTGCCAGCGGACTACGGAATTCACCCCTCCACTTT
TRBD1,TRBJ1-4,TRBV30,.,CAWSADRGPNEKLFF,TGTGCCTGGAGTGCTGACAGGGGCCCAAATGAAAAACTGTTTTTT
.,TRBJ1-6,TRBV7-9,many,CASSPRQNSPLHF,TGTGCCAGCAGCCCCCGACAAAATTCACCCCTCCACTTT
TRBD1,TRBJ1-5,TRBV28,many,CASSLLGQGGVQPQHF,TGTGCCAGCAGTTTACTGGGACAGGGTGGAGTTCAGCCCCAGCATTTT
.,TRBJ2-7,TRBV11-2,many,CASSSFLRPPHYEQYF,TGTGCCAGCAGCTCTTTTCTCAGGCCGCCCCACTACGAGCAGTACTTC
.,TRBJ1-2,TRBV6-2/TRBV6-3,.,CASSSGDTSYGYTF,TGTGCCAGCAGTTCGGGGGACACCAGCTATGGCTACACCTTC
TRBD2,TRBJ2-5,TRBV7-9,many,CASSFRTSGSRKTQYF,TGTGCCAGCAGCTTTAGGACTAGCGGGAGCCGGAAGACCCAGTACTTC
TRBD2,TRBJ2-4,TRBV20-1,many,CSARGTSENIQYF,TGCAGTGCTAGAGGGACTAGCGAAAACATTCAGTACTTC
TRBD2,TRBJ2-2,TRBV20-1,few,CSARTSGSRSGELFF,TGCAGTGCTAGGACCAGCGGGAGTCGGAGCGGGGAGCTGTTTTTT